The clone carrying this T cell receptor (beta chain) was detected a few times. Its specificity is unknown. The source of the sample is a study of human T cells and chemical hapten exposure. Time point described: pre-sensitization, week 0. The treatment was: therapeutic diphenylcyclopropenone sensitization with weekly scalp DPC. General observations from the study: Among expanded TCRs, significantly more large CDR3 similarity clusters formed than among controls.

Between the trimmed V and J ends, which lost 2 bases and 0 bases, there was a span of 17 bases. The CDR3 contains 18 residues. Germline V CDR1 and CDR2: MNHEY, SVGAGI. It was the library that attached unique molecular identifiers to individual cDNA molecules. TCRdb re-called the RACE reads with MiXCR, one entry per CDR3 protein. The repertoire consists of 300,000 to 450,000 distinct CDR3 sequences, with 5.5% occurring once and the leading ten covering over 7%. The clonotype was recovered from a young woman with alopecia areata. Some clones in this sample may be carry-over from other donors' samples. V usage is TRBV6-5 and J usage is TRBJ1-3; tentatively, D is TRBD1 (6 bases). Specimen: whole blood, collected in connection with sensitization to the hapten diphenylcyclopropenone (DPC). The CDR3 DNA reads TGTGCCAGCAGTTACGACGTCCACAGGGTTCTCTCTGGAAACACCATATATTTT. Translated, it gives CASSYDVHRVLSGNTIYF.